This T cell receptor beta chain appears in the sequencing data of a study of beta chain features in type 1 diabetes. Study conclusions and caveats: Type 1 diabetes patients had moderately but significantly shorter TCRB CDR3s in all four CD4+ subsets. Sampled from patients, naive, central memory and Treg TCRB repertoires appeared more similar than those sampled from healthy donors.

Every bit of the isolated RNA underwent reverse transcription, so sequencing read expressed TCRB transcripts. Clones were read by immunoSEQ multiplex PCR, and TCRdb kept only the in-frame ones, dropping some. The sample contains a few hundred thousand clones, around 12% of which appear only once. The CDR3 covers 15 residues. The germline V gene has CDR1 SGHDT and CDR2 YYEEEE. With 4 bases clipped from V and 3 bases from J, the junction kept 7 bases outside the gene matches. Concerning this clone itself: Its target is not known.

Sequencing used naive CD4+ T cells from blood. This TCR derives from a woman aged 18-29 years with type 1 diabetes. V gene TRBV5-6 combines with J gene TRBJ2-7; the match to TRBD1 covers 10 bases. The CDR3 DNA follows: TGTGCCAGCAGCCCGGGGGACAGGGGATTCTACGAGCAGTACTTC. It translates to CASSPGDRGFYEQYF.